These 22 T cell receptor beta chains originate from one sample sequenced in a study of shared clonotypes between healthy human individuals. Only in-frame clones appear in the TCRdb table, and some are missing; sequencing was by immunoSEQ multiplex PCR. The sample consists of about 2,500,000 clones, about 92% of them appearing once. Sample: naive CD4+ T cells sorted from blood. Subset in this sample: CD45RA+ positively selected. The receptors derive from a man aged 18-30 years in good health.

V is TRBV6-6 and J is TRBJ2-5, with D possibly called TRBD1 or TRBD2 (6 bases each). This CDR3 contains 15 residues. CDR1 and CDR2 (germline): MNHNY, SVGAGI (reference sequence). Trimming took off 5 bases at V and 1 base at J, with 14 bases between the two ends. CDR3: CASSLRWGAQETQYF. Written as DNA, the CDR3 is TGTGCCAGCAGTCTCCGTTGGGGGGCCCAAGAGACCCAGTACTTC.

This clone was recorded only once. CDR3 bases: TGTGCCAGCAGTTACACATGGGGCCCAGGGGCTTTCTTT. Translated, it gives CASSYTWGPGAFF. J is TRBJ1-1 and V is TRBV6-5; TRBD1 is a possible D gene (5 bases). The CDR3 totals 13 residues. V dropped 2 bases and J dropped 11 bases, with 15 bases sitting between them. Germline V CDR1 and CDR2: MNHEY, SVGAGI.

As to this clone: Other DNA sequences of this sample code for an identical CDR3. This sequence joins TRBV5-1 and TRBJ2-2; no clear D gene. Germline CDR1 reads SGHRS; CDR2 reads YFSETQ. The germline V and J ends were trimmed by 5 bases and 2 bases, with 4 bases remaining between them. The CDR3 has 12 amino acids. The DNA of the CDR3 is TGCGCCAGCAGAGATAACACCGGGGAGCTGTTTTTT. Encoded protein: CASRDNTGELFF.

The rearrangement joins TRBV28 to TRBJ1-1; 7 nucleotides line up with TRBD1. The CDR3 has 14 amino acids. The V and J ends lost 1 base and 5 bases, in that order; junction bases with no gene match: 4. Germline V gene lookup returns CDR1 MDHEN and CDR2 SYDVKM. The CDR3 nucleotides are TGTGCCAGCAGTTTATCGGTCAGGGGGACTGAAGCTTTCTTT. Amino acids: CASSLSVRGTEAFF. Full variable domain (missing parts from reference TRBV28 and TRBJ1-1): DVKVTQSSRYLVKRTGEKVFLECVQDMDHENMFWYRQDPGLGLRLIYFSYDVKMKEKGDIPEGYSVSREKKERFSLILESASTNQTSMYLCASSLSVRGTEAFFGQGTRLTVV.

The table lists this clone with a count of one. The CDR3 DNA reads as TGCAGCGTCCCCCCAGTGGACCTCTATAGCAATCAGCCCCAGCATTTT. This translates into CSVPPVDLYSNQPQHF. The chain carries TRBV29-1 and TRBJ1-5; D call uncertain. CDR1 is SQVTM, CDR2 ANQGSEA, per germline. The V end lost 6 bases, the J end lost 0 bases, and 18 bases lay between the germline ends. The CDR3 loop spans 16 amino acids.

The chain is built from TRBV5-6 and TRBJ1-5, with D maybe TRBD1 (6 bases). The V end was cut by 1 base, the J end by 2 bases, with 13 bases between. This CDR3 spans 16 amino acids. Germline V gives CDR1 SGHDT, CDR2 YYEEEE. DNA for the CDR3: TGTGCCAGCAGCTTGCGGTCAGGGGCAGGCAATCAGCCCCAGCATTTT. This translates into CASSLRSGAGNQPQHF.

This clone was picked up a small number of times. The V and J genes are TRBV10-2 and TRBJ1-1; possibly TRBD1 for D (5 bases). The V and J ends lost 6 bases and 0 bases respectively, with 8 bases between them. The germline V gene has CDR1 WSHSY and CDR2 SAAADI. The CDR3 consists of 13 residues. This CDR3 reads CASRTGLNTEAFF. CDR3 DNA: TGCGCCAGCAGGACGGGACTGAACACTGAAGCTTTCTTT.

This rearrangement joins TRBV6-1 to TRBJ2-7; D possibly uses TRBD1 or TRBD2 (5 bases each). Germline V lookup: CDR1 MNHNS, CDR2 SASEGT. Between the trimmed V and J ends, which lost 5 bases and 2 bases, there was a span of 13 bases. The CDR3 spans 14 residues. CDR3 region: CASSLSGTTYEQYF. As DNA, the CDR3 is TGTGCCAGCAGTTTATCCGGGACCACCTACGAGCAGTACTTC.

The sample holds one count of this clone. Written as DNA, the CDR3 is TGTGCCAGCAGCCCTCCCGGGCTAAGCCCGCACATTCAGTACTTC. It yields the protein CASSPPGLSPHIQYF. The chain links TRBV28 to TRBJ2-4; the D is unclear. V lost 6 bases to trimming and J lost 8 bases, with 20 bases between them. Germline V gives CDR1 MDHEN, CDR2 SYDVKM. CDR3 length equals 15 residues.

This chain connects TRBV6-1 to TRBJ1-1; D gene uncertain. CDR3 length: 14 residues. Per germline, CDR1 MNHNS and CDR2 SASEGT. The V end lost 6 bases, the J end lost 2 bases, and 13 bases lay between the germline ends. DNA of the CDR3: TGTGCCAGCAGCAGAGGGCTAAGAAACACTGAAGCTTTCTTT. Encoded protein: CASSRGLRNTEAFF.

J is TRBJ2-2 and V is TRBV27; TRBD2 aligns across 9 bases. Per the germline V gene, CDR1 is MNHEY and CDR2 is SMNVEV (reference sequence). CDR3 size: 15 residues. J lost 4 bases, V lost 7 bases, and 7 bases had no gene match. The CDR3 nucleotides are TGTGCCAGCATTGGGCGGGGGGGAACCACCGGGGAGCTGTTTTTT. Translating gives CASIGRGGTTGELFF.

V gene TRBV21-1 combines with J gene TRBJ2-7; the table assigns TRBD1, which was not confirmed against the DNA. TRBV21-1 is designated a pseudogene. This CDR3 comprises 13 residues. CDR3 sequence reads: CASSTGTTYEQYF. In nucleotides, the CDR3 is TGTGCCAGCAGTACAGGGACCACCTACGAGCAGTACTTC.

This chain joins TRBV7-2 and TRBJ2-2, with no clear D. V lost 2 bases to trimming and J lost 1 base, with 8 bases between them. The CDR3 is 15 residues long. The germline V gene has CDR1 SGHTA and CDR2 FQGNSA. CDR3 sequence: CASSLNAVNTGELFF. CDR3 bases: TGTGCCAGCAGCTTAAATGCTGTGAACACCGGGGAGCTGTTTTTT.

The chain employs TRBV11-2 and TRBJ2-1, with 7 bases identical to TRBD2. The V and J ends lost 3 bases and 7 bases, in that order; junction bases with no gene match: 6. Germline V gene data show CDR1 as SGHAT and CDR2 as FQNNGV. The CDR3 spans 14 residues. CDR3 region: CASSLIGEGNEQFF. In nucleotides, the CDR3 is TGTGCCAGCAGCTTGATCGGGGAGGGTAATGAGCAGTTCTTC. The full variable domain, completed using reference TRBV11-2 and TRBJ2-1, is EAGVAQSPRYKIIEKRQSVAFWCNPISGHATLYWYQQILGQGPKLLIQFQNNGVVDDSQLPKDRFSAERLKGVDSTLKIQPAKLEDSAVYLCASSLIGEGNEQFFGPGTRLTVL.

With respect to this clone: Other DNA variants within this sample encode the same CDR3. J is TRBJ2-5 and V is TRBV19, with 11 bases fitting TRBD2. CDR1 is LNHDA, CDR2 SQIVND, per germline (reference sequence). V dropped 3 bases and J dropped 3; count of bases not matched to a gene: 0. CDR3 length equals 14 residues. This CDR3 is CASSISGREETQYF. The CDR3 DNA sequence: TGTGCCAGTAGTATTAGCGGGAGGGAAGAGACCCAGTACTTC. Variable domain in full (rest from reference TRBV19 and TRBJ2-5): DGGITQSPKYLFRKEGQNVTLSCEQNLNHDAMYWYRQDPGQGLRLIYYSQIVNDFQKGDIAEGYSVSREKKESFPLTVTSAQKNPTAFYLCASSISGREETQYFGPGTRLLVL.

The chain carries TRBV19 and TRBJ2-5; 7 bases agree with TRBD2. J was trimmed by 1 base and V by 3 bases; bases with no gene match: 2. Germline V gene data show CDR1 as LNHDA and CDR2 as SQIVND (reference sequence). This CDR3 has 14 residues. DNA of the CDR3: TGTGCCAGTAGTATGCGGGGGTTCCAAGAGACCCAGTACTTC. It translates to CASSMRGFQETQYF.

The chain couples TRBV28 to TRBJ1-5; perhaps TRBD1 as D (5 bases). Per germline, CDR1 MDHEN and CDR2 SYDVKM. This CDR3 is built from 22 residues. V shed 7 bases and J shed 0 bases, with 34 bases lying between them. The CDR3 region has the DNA TGTGCCAGCACCCTATACCGCATCCCGGGGCAGGCTTCCCATTTTAGCAATCAGCCCCAGCATTTT. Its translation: CASTLYRIPGQASHFSNQPQHF. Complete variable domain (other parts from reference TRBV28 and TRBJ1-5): DVKVTQSSRYLVKRTGEKVFLECVQDMDHENMFWYRQDPGLGLRLIYFSYDVKMKEKGDIPEGYSVSREKKERFSLILESASTNQTSMYLCASTLYRIPGQASHFSNQPQHFGDGTRLSIL.

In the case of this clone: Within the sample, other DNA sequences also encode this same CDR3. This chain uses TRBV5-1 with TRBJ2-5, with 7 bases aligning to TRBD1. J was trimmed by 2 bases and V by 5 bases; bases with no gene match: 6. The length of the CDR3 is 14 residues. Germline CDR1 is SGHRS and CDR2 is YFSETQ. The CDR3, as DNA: TGCGCCAGCAGTACCGGGACAGTGCAAGAGACCCAGTACTTC. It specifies CASSTGTVQETQYF.

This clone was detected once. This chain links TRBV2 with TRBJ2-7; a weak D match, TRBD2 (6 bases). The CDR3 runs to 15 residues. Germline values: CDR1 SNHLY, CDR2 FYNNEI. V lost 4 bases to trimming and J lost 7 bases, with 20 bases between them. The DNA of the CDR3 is TGTGCCAGCAGTGGAGGAGGGTCCAGGGTCGGTGAGCAGTACTTC. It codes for CASSGGGSRVGEQYF.

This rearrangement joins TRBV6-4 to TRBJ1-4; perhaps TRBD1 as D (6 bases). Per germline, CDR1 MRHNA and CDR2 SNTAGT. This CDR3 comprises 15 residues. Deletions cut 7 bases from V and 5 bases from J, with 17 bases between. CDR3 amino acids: CASTPRQERNEKLFF. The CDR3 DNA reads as TGTGCCAGCACCCCGAGACAGGAACGGAATGAAAAACTGTTTTTT.

The CDR3: CASSPVGTGNTIYF. CDR3 nucleotide sequence: TGTGCCAGCTCACCAGTAGGAACTGGAAACACCATATATTTT. The rearrangement uses TRBV18 and TRBJ1-3; D ambiguous. CDR3 length: 14 residues. Germline CDR1 and CDR2: KGHSH and LQKENI. V dropped 2 bases and J dropped 2 bases, with 7 bases sitting between them.

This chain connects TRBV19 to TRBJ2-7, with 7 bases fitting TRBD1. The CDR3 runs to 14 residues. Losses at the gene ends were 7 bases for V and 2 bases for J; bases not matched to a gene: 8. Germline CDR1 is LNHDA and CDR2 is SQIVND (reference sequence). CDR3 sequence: CASTSDRAPYEQYF. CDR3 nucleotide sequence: TGTGCCAGTACCTCAGACAGGGCCCCCTACGAGCAGTACTTC.